Each of the 28 T cell receptor beta chains below was sequenced from the same sample in a study of molecular identifiers for immune sequencing clone quantification. TCRdb re-called the PCR reads through MiXCR, storing one row per CDR3 protein. The sample lists 460,000 or so distinct CDR3 sequences, about a fifth occurring once. What was sequenced was naive CD8+ T cells from blood, with Jurkat cell RNA spiked in. As for subset: FACS-sorted CD8+CD4-CCR7+CD45RA+ naive T cells. The origin of the receptors is a human donor in good health. Some libraries in this study had Jurkat cell RNA spiked in.

The chain's CDR3 is CASLGTGAYNEQFF. CDR3 bases: TGTGCCAGTCTCGGGACGGGGGCCTACAATGAGCAGTTCTTC. The chain has TRBV19 and TRBJ2-1; a weak D match, TRBD2 (6 bases). Germline CDR1 is LNHDA and CDR2 is SQIVND (reference sequence). The V gene lost 8 bases and the J gene lost 2 bases, with 13 bases spanning the gap. The CDR3 covers 14 residues.

This clonotype was seen only once. This may arise from a read error, as a much more abundant clone is one base away. V is TRBV14 and J is TRBJ2-3, with D possibly TRBD1 on 5 matching bases. The DNA end lines up better with TRBJ1-5; the J call may be wrong. Germline loops: CDR1 SGHDN, CDR2 FVKESK. CDR3 size: 15 residues. The CDR3 DNA reads as TGTGCCAGCAGACGTAGCGGGGGGGTCACAGATACGCAGCATTTT. This sequence encodes CASRRSGGVTDTQHF.

This clonotype has ten or more counts. The V call is TRBV2, the J call TRBJ1-4, with 9 bases matching TRBD1. CDR1 is SNHLY and CDR2 is FYNNEI in the germline V gene. V gave up 5 bases and J gave up 6 bases; unmatched junction bases: 10. CDR3 length: 16 residues. The CDR3 DNA is TGTGCCAGCAGTCTTGGGCCGGGACAGGGTTATGAAAAACTGTTTTTT. This sequence encodes CASSLGPGQGYEKLFF.

With regard to this clonotype: Germline is not matched at one junction end, which may reflect a read error. This chain connects TRBV18 to TRBJ2-5; weak D call: TRBD2 (6 bases). Germline V CDR1 and CDR2: KGHSH, LQKENI. There are 14 residues in the CDR3. This chain's CDR3 is CASSPGTDQETQHF. CDR3 DNA sequence: TGTGCCAGCTCACCCGGGACTGACCAAGAGACCCAGCACTTC.

To note about this clonotype: Compared with germline, one end of the junction differs, possibly owing to a read error. CDR3 bases: TGTGCCAACAGCTTATCCTATGGGGACTCCTACGAGCAGTACTTC. Its translation: CANSLSYGDSYEQYF. The chain is built from TRBV7-9 and TRBJ2-7; D remains unclear. Germline V gene lookup returns CDR1 SEHNR and CDR2 FQNEAQ (reference sequence). CDR3 size: 15 residues.

This clonotype was recorded at least ten times. The chain uses TRBV19 and TRBJ1-2; possible D gene TRBD1, 5 bases. Per the germline V gene, CDR1 is LNHDA and CDR2 is SQIVND (reference sequence). V shed 6 bases and J shed 8 bases, with 16 bases lying between them. This CDR3 has 13 amino acids. The CDR3 region has the DNA TGTGCCAGTAGGGATACGGGACCAGCAGGCTACACCTTC. Amino acids: CASRDTGPAGYTF.

The rearrangement joins TRBV12-3 or TRBV12-4 to TRBJ2-7; D is undetermined. The CDR3 has 14 residues. Deletions cut 5 bases from V and 6 bases from J, with 17 bases between. The CDR3 bases are TGTGCCAGCAGTCCCCAGGATCTTTATGGCGAGCAGTACTTC. This codes for CASSPQDLYGEQYF.

This clonotype showed up many times. The chain combines TRBV6-2 or TRBV6-3 with TRBJ1-1; D ambiguous. CDR1 MNHEY and CDR2 SVGEGT come from the germline V gene. This CDR3 has 16 residues. Trimming removed 2 bases at V and 5 bases at J, with 18 bases between. The CDR3 coding sequence is TGTGCCAGCAGTTACGTTTATGTGGTCCGGAGGACTGAAGCTTTCTTT. This codes for CASSYVYVVRRTEAFF.

In DNA form, the CDR3 reads TGTGCCAGCAGTTACCCGGCACTAGCGGGGTCCGGGGAGCTGTTTTTT. It translates to CASSYPALAGSGELFF. The V call is TRBV6-2 or TRBV6-3, the J call TRBJ2-2; 10 bases fit TRBD2. This CDR3 comprises 16 residues. V was clipped by 2 bases and J by 6 bases; unmatched bases: 6. The germline gives CDR1 MNHEY, CDR2 SVGEGT.

This clonotype was seen at least ten times. This CDR3 is CASSLPPTGADYEQYF. CDR3 in DNA: TGCGCCAGCAGCTTGCCCCCGACAGGGGCCGACTACGAGCAGTACTTC. The rearrangement uses TRBV5-1 and TRBJ2-7; TRBD1 matches at 8 bases. The CDR3 runs 16 residues. Trimming removed 1 base from V and 3 bases from J; junction bases left unmatched: 9. Germline assignment: CDR1 SGHRS and CDR2 YFSETQ.

This chain uses TRBV6-2 or TRBV6-3 with TRBJ1-5; a weak D match, TRBD1 (6 bases). Germline CDR1 MNHEY, CDR2 SVGEGT. The length of the CDR3 is 19 residues. Between the trimmed V and J ends, which lost 5 bases and 2 bases, there was a span of 25 bases. The CDR3 nucleotides read TGTGCCAGCAGTATGGGCTGGCTCACCGGGACAAGGGGCAATCAGCCCCAGCATTTT. Its protein is CASSMGWLTGTRGNQPQHF.

This clonotype was seen many times. V usage is TRBV4-3 and J usage is TRBJ2-3; 8 nucleotides line up with TRBD2. This CDR3 spans 15 amino acids. J lost 3 bases, V lost 2 bases, and 4 bases had no gene match. Germline-derived CDR1 and CDR2 are LGHNA and YSLEER. The CDR3 reads CASSQSGGRTDTQYF. CDR3 nucleotides: TGCGCCAGCAGCCAAAGCGGGGGTAGGACAGATACGCAGTATTTT.

This clonotype was seen ten or more times. V and J are TRBV7-9 and TRBJ2-7, with D possibly TRBD2 on 6 matching bases. V lost 5 bases and J lost 3, with 11 bases in between. The germline gives CDR1 SEHNR, CDR2 FQNEAQ (reference sequence). This CDR3 spans 13 amino acids. The DNA for the CDR3 is TGTGCCAGCAGCACGGGACTTAACTACGAGCAGTACTTC. This sequence encodes CASSTGLNYEQYF. Full variable domain (outside the CDR3, taken from reference TRBV7-9 and TRBJ2-7): DTGVSQNPRHKITKRGQNVTFRCDPISEHNRLYWYRQTLGQGPEFLTYFQNEAQLEKSRLLSDRFSAERPKGSFSTLEIQRTEQGDSAMYLCASSTGLNYEQYFGPGTRLTVT.

The chain has TRBV7-9 and TRBJ2-3; 9 positions match TRBD1. Germline-derived CDR1 and CDR2 are SEHNR and FQNEAQ (reference sequence). The length of the CDR3 is 16 residues. The junction had 9 bases not matched to a gene; V was cut back by 6 bases and J by 2 bases. The CDR3 loop is CASRPPGQGNTDTQYF. In DNA, the CDR3 is TGTGCCAGCAGACCTCCAGGACAGGGGAACACAGATACGCAGTATTTT.

J is TRBJ2-2 and V is TRBV19; D perhaps matches TRBD2 (6 bases). The CDR3 spans 14 residues. Germline assignment: CDR1 LNHDA and CDR2 SQIVND (reference sequence). The V gene lost 8 bases and the J gene lost 6 bases, with 16 bases spanning the gap. CDR3 amino acids: CASLLARSPGELFF. DNA of the CDR3: TGTGCCAGTCTGCTAGCGAGATCTCCCGGGGAGCTGTTTTTT. Full variable domain (outside the CDR3, taken from reference TRBV19 and TRBJ2-2): DGGITQSPKYLFRKEGQNVTLSCEQNLNHDAMYWYRQDPGQGLRLIYYSQIVNDFQKGDIAEGYSVSREKKESFPLTVTSAQKNPTAFYLCASLLARSPGELFFGEGSRLTVL.

This clonotype has ten or more counts. The CDR3 DNA reads as TGTGCCAGCAGCCTCCGGGGCGGCTCTGGGGCCAACGTCCTGACTTTC. Encoded protein: CASSLRGGSGANVLTF. V is TRBV5-4 and J is TRBJ2-6; either TRBD1 or TRBD2 may fit D (5 bases each). The germline gives CDR1 SGHNT, CDR2 YYREEE (reference sequence). The ends were cut back, 4 bases at V and 0 bases at J, with 11 bases in the middle. The CDR3 has 16 residues. Full variable domain (rest looked up from reference TRBV5-4 and TRBJ2-6): ETGVTQSPTHLIKTRGQQVTLRCSSQSGHNTVSWYQQALGQGPQFIFQYYREEENGRGNFPPRFSGLQFPNYSSELNVNALELDDSALYLCASSLRGGSGANVLTFGAGSRLTVL.

This chain uses TRBV30 with TRBJ2-2, with 8 bases lining up with TRBD2. The CDR3 runs to 17 residues. CDR1 and CDR2 from the germline V gene are GTSNPN and SVGIG (reference sequence). J was trimmed by 5 bases and V by 2 bases; bases with no gene match: 13. The CDR3 nucleotides read TGTGCCTGGAGTTGGGCTAGCGGGCGAATTTGGACCGGGGAGCTGTTTTTT. It yields the protein CAWSWASGRIWTGELFF.

Note on this clonotype: This may be a read error, as it is one base from a much larger clone. The chain uses TRBV23-1 and TRBJ2-5; D is possibly TRBD1 (6 bases). TRBV23-1 has ORF status, its function being uncertain. The V end was cut by 3 bases, the J end by 7 bases, with 15 bases between. This CDR3 has 14 residues. The CDR3 region is CASSQSGEKGTQYF. The CDR3 DNA sequence: TGCGCCAGCAGTCAGTCAGGGGAGAAGGGGACCCAGTACTTC.

The chain joins TRBV5-3 to TRBJ1-3, with D unclear. TRBV5-3 is an ORF, and what it does is uncertain. The CDR3 extends over 15 amino acids. With 8 bases removed from V and 0 bases from J, the gap between germline ends came to 15 bases. The DNA of the CDR3 is TGTGCCAGCAGCCGACGGGATAGCTCTGGAAACACCATATATTTT. Encoded protein: CASSRRDSSGNTIYF.

This clonotype was found many times. The chain is built from TRBV28 and TRBJ2-7; D is perhaps TRBD2 (7 bases). Trimming shortened V by 10 bases and J by 4 bases, and 14 bases separated the two germline ends. CDR1 and CDR2 from the germline V gene are MDHEN and SYDVKM. This CDR3 has 12 amino acids. This chain's CDR3 is CATRGGGYEQYF. The CDR3 bases are TGTGCCACACGGGGAGGGGGGTACGAGCAGTACTTC. The variable domain in full, with the rest retrieved from reference TRBV28 and TRBJ2-7, is DVKVTQSSRYLVKRTGEKVFLECVQDMDHENMFWYRQDPGLGLRLIYFSYDVKMKEKGDIPEGYSVSREKKERFSLILESASTNQTSMYLCATRGGGYEQYFGPGTRLTVT.

For this clonotype: A much bigger clone sits one base away, suggesting this may be a read error. The genes are TRBV20-1 and TRBJ2-3; 7 bases line up with TRBD2. J was trimmed by 4 bases and V by 0 bases; bases with no gene match: 7. Germline-derived CDR1 and CDR2 are DFQATT and SNEGSKA (reference sequence). The CDR3 is 15 amino acids. This chain's CDR3 is CSARDLAVVADTQYF. As DNA, the CDR3 is TGCAGTGCTAGAGATCTAGCGGTAGTCGCAGATACGCAGTATTTT.

Concerning this clonotype itself: This may be a read error: a much more frequent sequence differs by one nucleotide. The chain couples TRBV27 to TRBJ2-2, with D maybe TRBD2 (5 bases). Germline V gene sequence: CDR1 MNHEY, CDR2 SMNVEV (reference sequence). The CDR3 has 14 amino acids. CDR3 residues: CASSFLGNTGEPFF. CDR3 DNA: TGTGCCAGCAGTTTTCTCGGTAACACCGGGGAGCCGTTTTTT.

The chain combines TRBV11-2 with TRBJ2-4; possibly TRBD1 or TRBD2 for D (5 bases each). There are 13 residues in the CDR3. Trimming left V 6 bases short and J 5 bases short, with 11 bases between. Germline CDR1 and CDR2: SGHAT and FQNNGV. CDR3 sequence (DNA): TGTGCCAGCAGGGGGGTGTTGGAAAACATTCAGTACTTC. Protein product: CASRGVLENIQYF. The full variable domain, with the rest looked up from reference TRBV11-2 and TRBJ2-4, is EAGVAQSPRYKIIEKRQSVAFWCNPISGHATLYWYQQILGQGPKLLIQFQNNGVVDDSQLPKDRFSAERLKGVDSTLKIQPAKLEDSAVYLCASRGVLENIQYFGAGTRLSVL.

CDR3 protein: CASSLDAGAGGGTDTQYF. For the CDR3, the DNA is TGTGCCAGCAGCTTAGACGCCGGTGCAGGTGGTGGAACAGATACGCAGTATTTT. V is TRBV11-3 and J is TRBJ2-3, with no clear D. The CDR3 is 18 amino acids. Germline V gene lookup returns CDR1 SGHNT and CDR2 YENEEA. V gave up 0 bases and J gave up 3 bases, with 19 bases separating them.

The table lists this clonotype with a few counts. This rearrangement joins TRBV27 to TRBJ2-7, with D possibly being TRBD1 (5 bases). Trimming took off 2 bases at V and 3 bases at J, with 11 bases between the two ends. The CDR3 is made up of 14 amino acids. Germline V gene lookup returns CDR1 MNHEY and CDR2 SMNVEV (reference sequence). The CDR3: CASSLKAGNYEQYF. DNA for the CDR3: TGTGCCAGCAGTTTAAAAGCAGGGAACTACGAGCAGTACTTC.

This clonotype was seen at least ten times. The V and J genes are TRBV28 and TRBJ1-1; TRBD1 agrees at 11 bases. V trimming: 6 bases; J trimming: 8 bases; junction bases outside the gene matches: 5. Germline V gene data show CDR1 as MDHEN and CDR2 as SYDVKM. This CDR3 has 13 amino acids. In nucleotides, the CDR3 is TGTGCCAGCAGCGTGGACAGGGGGCGGGAAGCTTTCTTT. Its protein product is CASSVDRGREAFF.

This clonotype was found many times. The chain links TRBV3-1 to TRBJ1-1; 8 bases align to TRBD1. CDR1 and CDR2 (germline): LGHDT, YNNKEL (reference sequence). There are 15 residues in the CDR3. V was pared by 6 bases and J by 8 bases, with 14 bases of the junction left unmatched. CDR3 region: CASRPGEGTGYEAFF. DNA for the CDR3: TGTGCCAGCAGACCGGGAGAAGGGACAGGTTACGAAGCTTTCTTT.

This clonotype was seen more than once but under ten times. V gene TRBV5-6 combines with J gene TRBJ1-1; the D is unclear. V was cut by 2 bases and J by 2 bases, with 10 bases left in between. This CDR3 has 14 amino acids. CDR1 is SGHDT and CDR2 is YYEEEE in the germline V gene. The CDR3 DNA reads TGTGCCAGCAGCTTCGTGAGCCTCAACACTGAAGCTTTCTTT. Its translation: CASSFVSLNTEAFF.